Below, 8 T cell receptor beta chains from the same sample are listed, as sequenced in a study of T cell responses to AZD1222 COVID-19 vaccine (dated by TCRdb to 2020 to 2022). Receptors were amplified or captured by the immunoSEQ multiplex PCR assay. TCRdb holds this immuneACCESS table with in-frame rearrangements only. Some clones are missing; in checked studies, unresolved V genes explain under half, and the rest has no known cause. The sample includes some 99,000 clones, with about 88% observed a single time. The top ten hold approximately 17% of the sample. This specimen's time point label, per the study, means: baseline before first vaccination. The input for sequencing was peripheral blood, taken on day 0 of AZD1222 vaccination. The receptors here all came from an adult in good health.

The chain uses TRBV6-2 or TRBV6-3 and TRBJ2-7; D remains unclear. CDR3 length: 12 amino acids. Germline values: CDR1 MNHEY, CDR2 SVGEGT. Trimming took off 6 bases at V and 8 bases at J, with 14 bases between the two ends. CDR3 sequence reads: CASSPTPFQQYF. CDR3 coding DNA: TGTGCCAGCAGCCCTACCCCCTTTCAGCAGTACTTC.

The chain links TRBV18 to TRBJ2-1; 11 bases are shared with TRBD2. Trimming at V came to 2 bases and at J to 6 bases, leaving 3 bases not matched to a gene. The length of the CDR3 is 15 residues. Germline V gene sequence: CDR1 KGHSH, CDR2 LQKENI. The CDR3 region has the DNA TGTGCCAGCTCACCAAGTAGCGGGAGGGGCAATGAGCAGTTCTTC. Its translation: CASSPSSGRGNEQFF.

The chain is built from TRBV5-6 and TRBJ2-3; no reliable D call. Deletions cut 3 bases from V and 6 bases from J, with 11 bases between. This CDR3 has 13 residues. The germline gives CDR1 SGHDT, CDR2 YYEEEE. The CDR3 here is CASSSPGRDTQYF. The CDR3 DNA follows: TGTGCCAGCAGCTCCCCCGGCAGGGATACGCAGTATTTT.

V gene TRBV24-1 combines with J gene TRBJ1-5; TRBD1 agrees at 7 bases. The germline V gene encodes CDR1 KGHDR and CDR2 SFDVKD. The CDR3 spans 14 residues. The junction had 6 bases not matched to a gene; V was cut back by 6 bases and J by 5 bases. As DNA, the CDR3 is TGTGCCACCAGTACAGGGGTTCGGGATCAGCCCCAGCATTTT. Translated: CATSTGVRDQPQHF.

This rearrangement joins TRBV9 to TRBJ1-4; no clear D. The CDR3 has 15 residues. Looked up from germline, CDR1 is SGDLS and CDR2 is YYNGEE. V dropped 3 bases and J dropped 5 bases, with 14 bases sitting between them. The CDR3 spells CASSGGAWANEKLFF. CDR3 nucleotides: TGTGCCAGCAGCGGGGGTGCGTGGGCAAATGAAAAACTGTTTTTT.

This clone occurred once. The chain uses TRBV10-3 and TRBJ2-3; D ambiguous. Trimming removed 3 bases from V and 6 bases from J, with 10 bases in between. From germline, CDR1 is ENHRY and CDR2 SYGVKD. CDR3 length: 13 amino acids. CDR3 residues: CAISERVKDTQYF. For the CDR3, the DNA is TGTGCCATCAGTGAACGCGTTAAGGATACGCAGTATTTT.

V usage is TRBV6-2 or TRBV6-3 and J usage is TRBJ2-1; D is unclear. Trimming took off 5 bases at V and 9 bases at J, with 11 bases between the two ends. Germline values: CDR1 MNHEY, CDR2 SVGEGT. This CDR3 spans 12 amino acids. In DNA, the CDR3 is TGTGCCAGCAGTGTTTTAGTGGGTGAGCAGTTCTTC. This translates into CASSVLVGEQFF.

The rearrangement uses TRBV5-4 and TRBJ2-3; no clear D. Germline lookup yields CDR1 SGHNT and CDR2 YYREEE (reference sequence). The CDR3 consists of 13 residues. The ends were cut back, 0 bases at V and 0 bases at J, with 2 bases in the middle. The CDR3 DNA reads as TGTGCCAGCAGCTTGGTAAGCACAGATACGCAGTATTTT. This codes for CASSLVSTDTQYF.